The 25 T cell receptor beta chains below were found in one sample sequenced in a study of T cell repertoires in cytomegalovirus infection. TCRdb independently ran MiXCR on the reads; one entry per CDR3 protein. This table has 250,000 to 400,000 distinct CDR3 sequences, more than 20% appearing once. Antigen specificity for these receptors is unknown. The sequencing here drew on cultured PBMCs, taken from culture after CMV antigen stimulation. The receptors here all came from a human donor in good health (CMV status not recorded). Some clones in this sample may be carry-over from other donors' samples.

The V gene is TRBV11-2, the J gene TRBJ2-7; D unresolved. CDR3 length: 15 amino acids. Germline values: CDR1 SGHAT, CDR2 FQNNGV. V was pared by 2 bases and J by 2 bases, with 13 bases between. As DNA, the CDR3 is TGTGCCAGCAGCTTAAATCGTGGGAAAACCTACGAGCAGTACTTC. Amino acids: CASSLNRGKTYEQYF.

This chain connects TRBV4-2 to TRBJ2-7; 9 bases fit TRBD2. This CDR3 contains 17 residues. Germline V CDR1 and CDR2: LGHNA, YNFKEQ. The junction had 7 bases not matched to a gene; V was cut back by 1 base and J by 0 bases. The CDR3 DNA reads TGTGCCAGCAGCCAAGCGGGCGGGAGGGCCGGCTCCTACGAGCAGTACTTC. Translated, it gives CASSQAGGRAGSYEQYF.

This clonotype was detected only a few times. The chain joins TRBV7-3 to TRBJ1-5; the match to TRBD1 covers 8 bases. This CDR3 is built from 15 residues. V dropped 0 bases and J dropped 7; count of bases not matched to a gene: 5. Germline CDR1 is SGHTA and CDR2 is FQGTGA. The CDR3 loop is CASSLTGQGQQPQHF. CDR3 nucleotides: TGTGCCAGCAGCTTAACCGGACAGGGCCAACAGCCCCAGCATTTT.

This clonotype occurred a few times. The genes are TRBV6-5 and TRBJ1-1; no clear D gene. V shed 6 bases and J shed 4 bases, with 18 bases lying between them. This CDR3 region has 15 residues. Germline CDR1 is MNHEY and CDR2 is SVGAGI. The CDR3 DNA is TGTGCCAGCAGAAGCGGAACCCCTACTAGCACTGAAGCTTTCTTT. It yields the protein CASRSGTPTSTEAFF.

This chain links TRBV7-3 with TRBJ2-1; D gene ambiguous. The germline gives CDR1 SGHTA, CDR2 FQGTGA. Between the trimmed V and J ends, which lost 4 bases and 9 bases, there was a span of 13 bases. This CDR3 contains 13 residues. The CDR3: CASSSALVGEQFF. Written as DNA, the CDR3 is TGTGCCAGCAGCTCGGCTCTAGTAGGTGAGCAGTTCTTC.

In this sample, this clonotype turned up a few times. V usage is TRBV5-4 and J usage is TRBJ2-5; 14 bases map to TRBD2. There are 17 residues in the CDR3. CDR1 and CDR2 from the germline V gene are SGHNT and YYREEE (reference sequence). Trimming took 3 bases from V and 3 from J; bases not matched to a gene: 7. CDR3 DNA: TGTGCCAGCAGCTCGGGGACTAGCGGGAGAATGGAAGAGACCCAGTACTTC. It encodes CASSSGTSGRMEETQYF.

The CDR3 DNA follows: TGTGCCAGCAGGGGGAATTTTGACTATGGCTACACCTTC. Protein product: CASRGNFDYGYTF. The V call is TRBV11-3, the J call TRBJ1-2; D is unclear. CDR1 is SGHNT, CDR2 YENEEA, per germline. V was cut by 6 bases and J by 3 bases, with 11 bases left in between. The CDR3 has 13 amino acids.

Many counts were recorded for this clonotype. The chain recombines TRBV7-2 with TRBJ2-7; 9 positions match TRBD1. Germline-derived CDR1 and CDR2 are SGHTA and FQGNSA. The CDR3 length is 14 residues. J lost 7 bases, V lost 1 base, and 5 bases had no gene match. This CDR3 is CASSLVGGQGEQYV. The CDR3 coding sequence is TGTGCCAGCAGCTTAGTCGGGGGACAGGGTGAGCAGTACGTC.

The chain joins TRBV11-3 to TRBJ2-1, with 9 bases fitting TRBD2. CDR3 length: 15 residues. V was clipped by 2 bases and J by 7 bases; unmatched bases: 6. Germline CDR1 reads SGHNT; CDR2 reads YENEEA. The CDR3 here is CASSLRLAGLNEQFF. The DNA of the CDR3 is TGTGCCAGCAGCTTAAGGCTAGCGGGATTAAATGAGCAGTTCTTC.

The V gene is TRBV7-9, the J gene TRBJ1-6; D uncertain. Germline V gives CDR1 SEHNR, CDR2 FQNEAQ (reference sequence). V lost 5 bases to trimming and J lost 7 bases, with 12 bases between them. The CDR3 totals 14 residues. The CDR3 DNA follows: TGTGCCAGCAGCCACAGAGATTTCAATTCACCCCTCCACTTT. Protein: CASSHRDFNSPLHF.

J is TRBJ2-6 and V is TRBV24-1, with TRBD1 as a possible D gene (5 bases). This CDR3 is 15 amino acids long. CDR1 is KGHDR and CDR2 is SFDVKD in the germline V gene. The V end lost 6 bases, the J end lost 0 bases, and 8 bases lay between the germline ends. The CDR3 DNA reads TGTGCCACCAGTTCCAGGGTCTCTGGGGCCAACGTCCTGACTTTC. The encoded protein is CATSSRVSGANVLTF.

The V gene is TRBV19, the J gene TRBJ2-1; 7 bases map to TRBD2. J was trimmed by 6 bases and V by 5 bases; bases with no gene match: 10. This CDR3 spans 15 amino acids. Germline V lookup: CDR1 LNHDA, CDR2 SQIVND (reference sequence). The CDR3 coding sequence is TGTGCCAGTAGTTTCAGGACTAGTCATCCCAATGAGCAGTTCTTC. This gives the protein CASSFRTSHPNEQFF.

This chain uses TRBV7-3 with TRBJ2-1; 7 nucleotides align to TRBD2. Trimming cost V 0 bases and J 4 bases; bases outside gene matches: 6. The germline CDR1 and CDR2 sequences are SGHTA and FQGTGA. The CDR3 loop spans 16 amino acids. The CDR3, as DNA: TGTGCCAGCAGCTTAACGGGCGGGAGCGGGTACAATGAGCAGTTCTTC. Residues: CASSLTGGSGYNEQFF.

This rearrangement joins TRBV6-2 or TRBV6-3 to TRBJ2-7; D may be TRBD1 (6 bases). This CDR3 spans 15 amino acids. V lost 0 bases and J lost 2, with 11 bases in between. The germline CDR1 and CDR2 sequences are MNHEY and SVGEGT. The chain's CDR3 is CASSYSVAGAYEQYF. CDR3 coding DNA: TGTGCCAGCAGTTACTCGGTGGCAGGGGCCTACGAGCAGTACTTC.

J is TRBJ2-3 and V is TRBV5-4, with D possibly being TRBD2 (5 bases). Germline V gives CDR1 SGHNT, CDR2 YYREEE (reference sequence). V lost 7 bases, J lost 2 bases, and 20 bases lay in between. The CDR3 totals 16 residues. Written as DNA, the CDR3 is TGTGCCAGCGGAACTAGATCCATTGGGTACACAGATACGCAGTATTTT. Its protein is CASGTRSIGYTDTQYF.

This clonotype was recorded many times. The rearrangement uses TRBV7-8 and TRBJ2-1; possible D gene TRBD2, 6 bases. This CDR3 has 15 amino acids. Germline V CDR1 and CDR2: SGHVS, FQNEAQ. V was trimmed by 3 bases and J by 4 bases, leaving 13 bases between them. The CDR3 region has the DNA TGTGCCAGCAGCTTGATACTAGCCGTGTACAATGAGCAGTTCTTC. Translating gives CASSLILAVYNEQFF.

This clonotype has just a few counts. The chain carries TRBV27 and TRBJ2-2; 13 bases map to TRBD2. With V trimmed by 5 bases and J by 0 bases, 6 bases remained unmatched. CDR1 is MNHEY and CDR2 is SMNVEV in the germline V gene (reference sequence). The CDR3 length is 18 residues. CDR3 in DNA: TGTGCCAGCAGTATCGCGACTAGCGGGAGGACGAACACCGGGGAGCTGTTTTTT. This encodes CASSIATSGRTNTGELFF.

This clonotype occurred many times. In DNA, the CDR3 is TGTGCCAGCAGCTTAAGCGGGTCTGTCGGGGAGCTGTTTTTT. Its translation: CASSLSGSVGELFF. The V gene is TRBV7-2, the J gene TRBJ2-2; tentative D call: TRBD2 (6 bases). V lost 2 bases and J 7 bases, leaving 11 bases between the germline ends. There are 14 residues in the CDR3. CDR1 is SGHTA, CDR2 FQGNSA, per germline.

The chain links TRBV5-1 to TRBJ2-1; a possible D gene is TRBD2 (5 bases). Germline assignment: CDR1 SGHRS and CDR2 YFSETQ. The CDR3 spans 15 residues. V was cut by 4 bases and J by 1 base, with 12 bases left in between. CDR3 sequence (DNA): TGCGCCAGCAGCCCCATGGGCGGGTCCTACAATGAGCAGTTCTTC. Its translation is CASSPMGGSYNEQFF.

This clonotype was detected once. This sequence joins TRBV24-1 and TRBJ2-1; 8 bases match TRBD2. CDR1 and CDR2 (germline): KGHDR, SFDVKD. This CDR3 comprises 14 residues. V was clipped by 5 bases and J by 9 bases; unmatched bases: 8. The CDR3 loop is CATSVGPGLAEQFF. CDR3 in DNA: TGTGCCACCAGTGTAGGTCCTGGACTAGCTGAGCAGTTCTTC.

This clonotype was counted between two and nine times. The rearrangement uses TRBV7-6 and TRBJ2-1; possible D gene TRBD2, 5 bases. This CDR3 comprises 15 residues. Germline V gene lookup returns CDR1 SGHVS and CDR2 FNYEAQ. V was pared by 1 base and J by 5 bases, with 12 bases between. The CDR3 spells CASSLVRGRDNEQFF. The CDR3 DNA is TGTGCCAGCAGCTTAGTCCGGGGTAGGGACAATGAGCAGTTCTTC.

V is TRBV4-1 and J is TRBJ1-2; the D is unclear. Germline V gene lookup returns CDR1 MGHRA and CDR2 YSYEKL. CDR3 length: 13 residues. Trimming stripped 1 base from V and 8 bases from J, with 11 bases between. The chain's CDR3 is CASSQVVGEGYTF. Written as DNA, the CDR3 is TGCGCCAGCAGCCAAGTCGTGGGCGAGGGCTACACCTTC.

At least ten counts were recorded for this clonotype. The chain couples TRBV7-2 to TRBJ2-1; 9 bases align to TRBD2. Germline loops: CDR1 SGHTA, CDR2 FQGNSA. The CDR3 is 15 amino acids. Germline trimming cut 4 bases from V and 8 bases from J; bases unmatched to any gene: 9. The CDR3: CASSSYGLAMDEQFF. The CDR3 DNA reads TGTGCCAGCAGCTCCTATGGACTAGCGATGGATGAGCAGTTCTTC.

The chain links TRBV11-3 to TRBJ2-1, with D perhaps TRBD1 or TRBD2 (6 bases each). The germline V and J ends were trimmed by 4 bases and 10 bases, with 17 bases remaining between them. The length of the CDR3 is 14 residues. The V gene's germline CDR1 is SGHNT and CDR2 YENEEA. The CDR3 DNA sequence: TGTGCCAGCAGCTATTACAGGGTCGCGGGAGAGCAGTTCTTC. It translates to CASSYYRVAGEQFF.

This clonotype was detected a few times. The V call is TRBV20-1, the J call TRBJ1-1; D gene unclear. Trimming left V 0 bases short and J 2 bases short, with 13 bases between. The CDR3 has 15 residues. Germline V CDR1 and CDR2: DFQATT, SNEGSKA (reference sequence). This chain's CDR3 is CSARDISQDNTEAFF. The CDR3 coding sequence is TGCAGTGCTAGAGATATATCGCAGGATAACACTGAAGCTTTCTTT.